The rows below give T cell receptor beta chains drawn from one sample of a study of CD8+ T cells in alopecia areata. Here immunoSEQ multiplex PCR was the method, and the copy in TCRdb shows in-frame clones only, minus some. The table has 160,000 or so clones, 45% to 55% seen once. This material consisted of CD8+ T cells sorted from blood, taken at week 0. The receptors stem from a human donor with alopecia areata. Both conserved end residues are part of each CDR3. The D gene is left open where the match is weak. The listing skips clone size in some rows; elsewhere it reads once, few, many or a size class.

clone size	V gene	D gene	J gene	CDR3 length	CDR3 DNA	CDR3 protein
NA	TRBV9	NA	TRBJ2-3	14	TGTGCCAGCAGCGTAGAAAGTGGGGCGGATACGCAGTATTTT	CASSVESGADTQYF
NA	TRBV6-5	NA	TRBJ1-2	16	TGTGCCAGCAGTTACTCGAAACAACTATCTAACTATGGCTACACCTTC	CASSYSKQLSNYGYTF
NA	TRBV27	TRBD1	TRBJ2-7	14	TGTGCCAGCTCGCCCAGGGGGCTGGGGGACGAGCAGTACTTC	CASSPRGLGDEQYF
NA	TRBV7-9	NA	TRBJ2-1	15	TGTGCCAGCAGCTTAGTGGGAGGACCCTACAATGAGCAGTTCTTC	CASSLVGGPYNEQFF
NA	TRBV7-9	NA	TRBJ1-2	13	TGTGCCAGCAGCTTAGGCACTTTATATGGCTACACCTTC	CASSLGTLYGYTF
once	TRBV5-1	NA	TRBJ1-1	15	TGCGCCAGCAGTGGTAAGCGGACCCCGGCCACTGAAGCTTTCTTT	CASSGKRTPATEAFF
few	TRBV29-1	NA	TRBJ1-1	11	TGCAGCGTTCCTCAGGGGCAGGGAGCTTTCTTT	CSVPQGQGAFF
NA	TRBV30	NA	TRBJ1-1	13	TGTGCCTGGAGACCCGGGACCTACACTGAAGCTTTCTTT	CAWRPGTYTEAFF
few	TRBV28	NA	TRBJ2-1	14	TGTGCCAGCCTTCCCACCGGGACGTACAATGAGCAGTTCTTC	CASLPTGTYNEQFF
NA	TRBV4-3	TRBD1	TRBJ1-1	14	TGCGCCAGCAGCCCCCAGGGGGACTTGCCTGAAGCTTTCTTT	CASSPQGDLPEAFF
once	TRBV6-5	NA	TRBJ2-2	14	TGTGCCAGCAGCCCTGAAGGGTCGGCCGGGGAGCTGTTTTTT	CASSPEGSAGELFF
few	TRBV5-1	NA	TRBJ2-3	16	TGCGCCAGCAGCGTCCTATCGGGACGACCCACAGATACGCAGTATTTT	CASSVLSGRPTDTQYF
NA	TRBV27	NA	TRBJ1-5	15	TGTGCCAGCAGGCTCCTGACAGATAGCAATCAGCCCCAGCATTTT	CASRLLTDSNQPQHF
NA	TRBV29-1	NA	TRBJ2-5	16	TGCAGCGTTGAAGGGGGGCCTAGCGGAGCCCAAGAGACCCAGTACTTC	CSVEGGPSGAQETQYF
few	TRBV29-1	NA	TRBJ1-2	11	TGCAGCGGTGCGTCAGGGGAAGGCTACACCTTC	CSGASGEGYTF
NA	TRBV10-2	NA	TRBJ1-5	15	TGCGCCAGCAGTGAGTCGCCAGGGGTCCATCAGCCCCAGCATTTT	CASSESPGVHQPQHF
few	TRBV27	TRBD1	TRBJ1-6	13	TGTGCCAGCAGTACCCGACAGGGGTCACCCCTCCACTTT	CASSTRQGSPLHF
NA	TRBV9	NA	TRBJ1-2	13	TGTGCCAGCAGCGTAGAGGGGGTCGGTGGCTACACCTTC	CASSVEGVGGYTF
few	TRBV23-1	TRBD1	TRBJ2-3	17	TGCGCCAGCAGTCAATCTCTACAGGGGGACGGCACAGATACGCAGTATTTT	CASSQSLQGDGTDTQYF
NA	TRBV11-2	TRBD1	TRBJ2-2	16	TGTGCCAGCAGCTACCGACAGGGGTTGGGCACCGGGGAGCTGTTTTTT	CASSYRQGLGTGELFF